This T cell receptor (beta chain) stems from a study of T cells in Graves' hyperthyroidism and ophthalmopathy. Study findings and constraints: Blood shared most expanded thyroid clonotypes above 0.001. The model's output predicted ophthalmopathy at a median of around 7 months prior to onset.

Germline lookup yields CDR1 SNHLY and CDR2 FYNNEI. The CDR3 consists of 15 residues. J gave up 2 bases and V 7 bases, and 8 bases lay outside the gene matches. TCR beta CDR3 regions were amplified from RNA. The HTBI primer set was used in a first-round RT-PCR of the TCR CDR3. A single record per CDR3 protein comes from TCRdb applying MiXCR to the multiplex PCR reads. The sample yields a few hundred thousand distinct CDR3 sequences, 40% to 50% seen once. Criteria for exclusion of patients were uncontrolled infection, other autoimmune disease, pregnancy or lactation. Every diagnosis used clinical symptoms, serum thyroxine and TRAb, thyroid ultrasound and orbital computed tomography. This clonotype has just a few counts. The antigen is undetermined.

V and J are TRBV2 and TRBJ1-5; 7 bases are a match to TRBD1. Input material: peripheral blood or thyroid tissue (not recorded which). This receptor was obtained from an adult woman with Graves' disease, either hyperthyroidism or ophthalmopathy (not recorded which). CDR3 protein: CASTEQGFRNQPQHF. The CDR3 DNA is TGTGCCAGCACCGAACAGGGGTTTCGCAATCAGCCCCAGCATTTT. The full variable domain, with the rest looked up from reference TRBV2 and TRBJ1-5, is EPEVTQTPSHQVTQMGQEVILRCVPISNHLYFYWYRQILGQKVEFLVSFYNNEISEKSEIFDDQFSVERPDGSNFTLKIRSTKLEDSAMYFCASTEQGFRNQPQHFGDGTRLSIL.